This entry describes one T cell receptor (beta chain). The sample belongs to a study of blood T cell repertoires in COVID-19. Original processing methods: Reference gene primer amplification gave estimated nucleated cell counts. Sequenced by immunoSEQ multiplex PCR; TCRdb stores in-frame clones only, minus some. The V and J calls and clone size were taken over from that table, and D and trimming were inferred from the DNA. The data show over 95,000 clones, approximately 84% seen once. With 6 bases removed from V and 1 base from J, the gap between germline ends came to 9 bases. The CDR3 loop spans 13 amino acids. Germline loops: CDR1 MNHEY, CDR2 SVGAGI.

Sequencing was performed on peripheral blood. The chain has TRBV6-5 and TRBJ1-1, with D uncertain. The TCR comes from a man aged 35 to 55 with acute or convalescent COVID-19. CDR3 DNA sequence: TGTGCCAGCAGCCTATTTCGGAACACTGAAGCTTTCTTT. Translated: CASSLFRNTEAFF.